These T cell receptor beta chains were read from a single sample in a study of OX40 agonist ivuxolimab in advanced cancers. Sequencing used immunoSEQ multiplex PCR; TCRdb keeps in-frame clones, though not all of them. The sample holds around 71,000 clones, around 86% seen once. The material was CD4+ or CD8+ T cells sorted from blood, obtained in a trial of the OX40 agonist ivuxolimab. These receptors originate from an adult with an advanced solid tumor such as melanoma, head and neck, liver or kidney cancer. CDR3s leave out the opening cysteine and the closing phenylalanine or tryptophan. Clone size is shown for a subset of rows, as once, few, many or a class of expanded clone.

abundance: medium-sized; v_gene: TRBV2; CDR3aa: ASRGAWGDTEAF
abundance: NA; v_gene: TRBV4-1; CDR3aa: ASSQDTGFNEKLF
abundance: NA; v_gene: TRBV6-5; CDR3aa: ASSYPTGTDGNTIY
abundance: NA; v_gene: TRBV7-2; CDR3aa: ASSLAHGSNTEAF
abundance: NA; v_gene: TRBV30; CDR3aa: AWSLTVMPSTDTQY
abundance: NA; v_gene: TRBV18; CDR3aa: ASSPWTDGYT
abundance: few; v_gene: TRBV18; CDR3aa: ASSPAAVAPYEQY
abundance: NA; v_gene: TRBV11-3; CDR3aa: ASSRAGTWGSDTQY
abundance: NA; v_gene: TRBV28; CDR3aa: ASSGVFYYEQY
abundance: NA; v_gene: TRBV9; CDR3aa: ASSVDRANYGYT
abundance: NA; v_gene: TRBV28; CDR3aa: ATSRKRGQETQY
abundance: once; v_gene: TRBV7-3; CDR3aa: ASSLGRDHSNQPQH
abundance: NA; v_gene: TRBV9; CDR3aa: ASSVAGQRNYGYT
abundance: NA; v_gene: TRBV28; CDR3aa: ASSFPGKGWEKLF
abundance: NA; v_gene: TRBV5-1; CDR3aa: ASSLATSGRRETQY
abundance: NA; v_gene: TRBV5-1; CDR3aa: ASSLAVGDNYGYT
abundance: NA; v_gene: TRBV5-1; CDR3aa: ASSENRGEQY
abundance: NA; v_gene: TRBV27; CDR3aa: ASRSPGHWETQY
abundance: NA; v_gene: TRBV14; CDR3aa: ASSQEAGYGYT
abundance: NA; v_gene: TRBV30; CDR3aa: AWSVRGYTEAF
abundance: NA; v_gene: TRBV27; CDR3aa: ASKRTGRSETQY
abundance: NA; v_gene: TRBV2; CDR3aa: ASKDSGNTIY
abundance: NA; v_gene: TRBV27; CDR3aa: ASSLLAGGVDTQY
abundance: few; v_gene: TRBV19; CDR3aa: ASSQGWDQPQH
abundance: NA; v_gene: TRBV6-5; CDR3aa: ASSYSTGKHGYT
abundance: NA; v_gene: TRBV7-8; CDR3aa: ASSSNNYGYT
abundance: NA; v_gene: TRBV28; CDR3aa: ASRSLWADNSNQPQH
abundance: NA; v_gene: TRBV19; CDR3aa: ASSIMAEGNTEAF
abundance: NA; v_gene: TRBV9; CDR3aa: ASSRKPQDYNSPLH
abundance: NA; v_gene: TRBV30; CDR3aa: ACPGTSHYNEQF
abundance: NA; v_gene: TRBV7-2; CDR3aa: ASSPPSGRQNIQY
abundance: NA; v_gene: TRBV5-5; CDR3aa: ASSLEGGSDTGELF
abundance: NA; v_gene: TRBV7-9; CDR3aa: ASKAGSTDTQY
abundance: NA; v_gene: TRBV29-1; CDR3aa: STTGPQKNEQY
abundance: NA; v_gene: TRBV7-8; CDR3aa: ASSFSTGTADYGYT
abundance: NA; v_gene: TRBV28; CDR3aa: ASSPFDRGRVGQPQH
abundance: once; v_gene: TRBV18; CDR3aa: ASSLSGQGSAGYT
abundance: NA; v_gene: TRBV7-2; CDR3aa: ASIYRTSGQYNEQF